This TCR beta chain stems from a study of T cell clones after liver transplantation. Study-wide background: Post-transplant blood was tracked for graft-donor-reactive T cell clones identified in a pre-transplant mixed lymphocyte reaction. Study-wide results and caveats: In a couple of subjects, few donor cells limited the measurable donor-reactive repertoire. Graft donor-reactive T cells possibly entered the graft instead of undergoing deletion.

The table came from immunoSEQ multiplex PCR; TCRdb's copy has only in-frame clones and leaves some out. The sample includes approximately 50,000 clones, 65% to 80% of them seen just once. About this clone itself: Its antigen is still unknown.

Germline V CDR1 and CDR2: SNHLY, FYNNEI. CDR3 size: 15 residues. V dropped 6 bases and J dropped 0; count of bases not matched to a gene: 5. This sequence was found in a human patient who received a liver transplant. T cells may partly derive from the graft donor. The sequenced sample was CD4+ T cells from blood, obtained 54 months after liver transplant. This rearrangement joins TRBV2 to TRBJ2-3, with 8 bases lining up with TRBD2. CDR3 sequence reads: CASRFERGSTDTQYF. CDR3 DNA sequence: TGTGCCAGCAGATTCGAGCGGGGGAGCACAGATACGCAGTATTTT.